Detailed here is one T cell receptor (beta chain). What this receptor recognizes is not known. No per-base quality is available; no much larger clone lies one base away. The CDR3 contains 16 residues, cysteine and phenylalanine counted. Only the CDR3 portion is preserved as DNA: 48 bases, with reading frame beginning at the first base. The germline V gene provides CDR1 SGHRS and CDR2 YFSETQ. V loses 0 bases at its end and J loses 5 bases; junction bases beyond the gene matches: 9. The entry originates in a study of OX40 agonist ivuxolimab in advanced cancers. Regarding the study in general: Ivuxolimab was an agonistic, fully human IgG2 monoclonal antibody directed against OX40 (CD134), a costimulatory receptor. Intravenous ivuxolimab was administered to patients every 2 weeks at six dose levels: 0.01, 0.1, 0.3, 1.5, 3 and 10 mg/kg. Of the 50 or so patients in dose escalation, 19 had hepatocellular carcinoma, some 15 had melanoma, 9 had renal cell carcinoma and 9 had head and neck cancer. A male proportion of 75% to 85% and a mean age of approximately 55 years, ranging from roughly 23 to 79, were recorded for the dose-escalation cohort. Prior anti-PD-1, anti-PD-L1 or anti-CTLA-4 therapy was permitted, and 30% to 50% of dose-escalation patients had received checkpoint inhibitors. Three dose-escalation patients achieved partial responses, one with hepatocellular carcinoma and two with cutaneous melanoma. The purpose of peripheral TCRbeta sequencing was to test whether ivuxolimab changed TCR sequence diversity and led to clonal T-cell expansion. The paper covers the monotherapy dose-escalation part of the phase I ivuxolimab trial, which included N ≈ 50 patients.

For sequencing of the TCRbeta CDR3 region, genomic DNA was extracted from the sorted cells. The immunoSEQ Assay was used to sequence the TCRbeta CDR3 regions. In its TCRdb copy, this immuneACCESS table keeps in-frame sequences only and misses some clones. Where compared with another copy, unresolved V genes explain less than half of these, and the others have no known cause. Within this sample are around 69,000 clones, with approximately 80% of them counted one time only. Around 0.7% of the sample comes from the top ten. The trial excluded patients who had a history of autoimmune disease or who were on systemic immunosuppression. Peripheral blood for TCR sequencing was collected from all dose cohorts at baseline, on cycle 4 day 1, and on cycle 7 day 1. The samples were drawn from a first-in-human, open-label, multicenter phase I dose-escalation trial of ivuxolimab. Adults with locally advanced or metastatic melanoma, renal cell carcinoma, hepatocellular carcinoma or head and neck squamous cell carcinoma were enrolled in the trial. CD4+ and CD8+ T cells were sorted separately from peripheral blood before TCR sequencing.

Study-wide findings and limitations: Low levels of normalized T-cell clonal expansion were also shown by some nonresponding patients. In the 0.1-3.0 mg/kg groups, partial responders had among the lowest normalized peripheral clonal expansion, particularly in CD8+ T cells. At doses of 0.1 to 3.0 mg/kg, clonal expansion of both CD4+ and CD8+ blood T cells was observed from baseline to week 6. The antigen specificity of the peripheral T cells that underwent clonal expansion was not determined. After ivuxolimab, expanded clones were on average more numerous among CD8+ T cells than among CD4+ T cells.

The chain employs TRBV5-1 and TRBJ2-7, with 9 bases matching TRBD2. The receptor comes from an adult with an advanced solid tumor such as melanoma, head and neck, liver or kidney cancer. Here the sequenced sample was CD4+ or CD8+ T cells sorted from blood, taken in a trial of the OX40 agonist ivuxolimab. This receptor has the CDR3 CASSLVGSGRINEQYF. The bases read TGCGCCAGCAGCTTGGTGGGGAGCGGGAGGATCAACGAGCAGTACTTC.